This T cell receptor beta chain came from a study of blood T cell repertoires in COVID-19. Looking at the study overall: Whether acute or convalescent, the COVID-19 samples came from the United States, Italy and Spain. T cells, B-cell-depleted T cells, or PBMCs provided the cDNA or gDNA that served as material.

J gave up 3 bases and V 3 bases, and 11 bases lay outside the gene matches. Germline V gene data show CDR1 as SGHNT and CDR2 as YYREEE (reference sequence). The CDR3 contains 17 residues. As handled by the study authors: Reference gene primer amplification gave nucleated cell count estimates. This table comes from immunoSEQ multiplex PCR, and its TCRdb copy is limited to in-frame clones, with some not included. For V, J and clone size, that table is used; D and trimming come from the DNA. Of 95,000 to 150,000 clones in the sample, around four fifths were seen once. The receptor was isolated from a human donor in a cohort sampled during active COVID-19. The sequenced sample consisted of peripheral blood. This chain joins TRBV5-4 and TRBJ1-3, with 8 bases identical to TRBD1. As DNA, the CDR3 is TGTGCCAGCAGCTCCTCCAGGGGGCGCGGAGTTGGAAACACCATATATTTT. Translation gives CASSSSRGRGVGNTIYF.